The 19 T cell receptor beta chains in this list originate from one sample, sequenced in a study of OX40 agonist ivuxolimab in advanced cancers. Libraries were prepared by immunoSEQ multiplex PCR; TCRdb keeps only in-frame clonotypes and omits some of them. The repertoire consists of 75,000 to 100,000 clones, with roughly 90% occurring once and the leading ten covering around 0.71%. Specimen: CD4+ or CD8+ T cells sorted from blood, collected in a trial of the OX40 agonist ivuxolimab. These receptors were taken from an adult with an advanced solid tumor such as melanoma, head and neck, liver or kidney cancer.

The V gene is TRBV19, the J gene TRBJ2-2; D gene ambiguous. V dropped 5 bases and J dropped 2 bases, with 15 bases sitting between them. CDR3 length: 16 residues. Germline loops: CDR1 LNHDA, CDR2 SQIVND (reference sequence). The CDR3 sequence: CASSVGGLTNTGELFF. DNA of the CDR3: TGTGCCAGTAGTGTCGGCGGTCTTACAAACACCGGGGAGCTGTTTTTT.

The V gene is TRBV14, the J gene TRBJ2-7; 10 bases align to TRBD2. Unmatched junction bases numbered 15, after V lost 1 base and J lost 12 bases. The V gene's germline CDR1 is SGHDN and CDR2 FVKESK. The CDR3 sequence is 16 residues long. In DNA form, the CDR3 reads TGTGCCAGCAGCCAAGTGAGGACACCTAGCGGGAGAATGCTGTACTTC. Protein product: CASSQVRTPSGRMLYF.

The V gene is TRBV7-9, the J gene TRBJ2-5; the D call may be TRBD1 or TRBD2 (5 bases each). The CDR3 extends over 15 amino acids. Trimming cost V 1 base and J 2 bases, with 11 bases left between them. Germline V gene data show CDR1 as SEHNR and CDR2 as FQNEAQ (reference sequence). The CDR3 coding sequence is TGTGCCAGCAGCTTAGACTCGGGGCGGCAAGAGACCCAGTACTTC. As protein: CASSLDSGRQETQYF.

The J gene is TRBJ2-2, the V gene TRBV19; D unresolved. The V and J ends lost 1 base and 7 bases respectively, with 7 bases between them. Per germline, CDR1 LNHDA and CDR2 SQIVND (reference sequence). The CDR3 is 13 amino acids. The CDR3 loop is CASSIVPVGELFF. CDR3 coding DNA: TGTGCCAGTAGTATAGTTCCCGTCGGGGAGCTGTTTTTT.

This chain uses TRBV28 with TRBJ2-1; no reliable D call. V lost 7 bases, J lost 0 bases, and 10 bases lay in between. The length of the CDR3 is 14 residues. Germline V CDR1 and CDR2: MDHEN, SYDVKM. The CDR3 is CASMDLLSYNEQFF. The CDR3 DNA reads as TGTGCCAGCATGGACCTTCTCTCCTACAATGAGCAGTTCTTC. Full variable domain (remainder filled in from reference TRBV28 and TRBJ2-1): DVKVTQSSRYLVKRTGEKVFLECVQDMDHENMFWYRQDPGLGLRLIYFSYDVKMKEKGDIPEGYSVSREKKERFSLILESASTNQTSMYLCASMDLLSYNEQFFGPGTRLTVL.

The chain employs TRBV14 and TRBJ2-2, with D perhaps matching TRBD1 (5 bases). There are 16 residues in the CDR3. The V end lost 0 bases, the J end lost 3 bases, and 11 bases lay between the germline ends. The germline CDR1 and CDR2 sequences are SGHDN and FVKESK. In nucleotides, the CDR3 is TGTGCCAGCAGCCAAGATGTGGGGCGGTACACCGGGGAGCTGTTTTTT. This translates into CASSQDVGRYTGELFF.

The genes are TRBV18 and TRBJ2-1, with D possibly TRBD1 on 8 matching bases. Germline V gene lookup returns CDR1 KGHSH and CDR2 LQKENI. The CDR3 is 14 residues long. V lost 3 bases and J lost 9, with 15 bases in between. This CDR3 reads CASSPQQGEGEQFF. The CDR3 nucleotides are TGTGCCAGCTCACCTCAACAGGGGGAGGGTGAGCAGTTCTTC. Variable domain in full (rest from reference TRBV18 and TRBJ2-1): NAGVMQNPRHLVRRRGQEARLRCSPMKGHSHVYWYRQLPEEGLKFMVYLQKENIIDESGMPKERFSAEFPKEGPSILRIQQVVRGDSAAYFCASSPQQGEGEQFFGPGTRLTVL.

The chain employs TRBV30 and TRBJ2-5, with D possibly being TRBD1 (7 bases). Germline CDR1 GTSNPN, CDR2 SVGIG (reference sequence). V lost 1 base, J lost 11 bases, and 14 bases lay in between. CDR3 length equals 12 residues. The CDR3 nucleotides are TGTGCCTGGAGTGGACAGGGAGGCAAGCAGTACTTC. It is translated as CAWSGQGGKQYF.

This clone was counted once. V usage is TRBV6-1 and J usage is TRBJ2-5; TRBD1 matches at 9 bases. The CDR3 length is 16 residues. V lost 4 bases, J lost 5 bases, and 11 bases stayed unmatched. Germline CDR1 is MNHNS and CDR2 is SASEGT. The CDR3 bases are TGTGCCAGCAGTGTAAACCGGGACAGGGCCCGGGAGACCCAGTACTTC. Residues: CASSVNRDRARETQYF.

This rearrangement joins TRBV6-6 to TRBJ1-5; TRBD1 agrees at 7 bases. Trimming took 5 bases from V and 6 from J; bases not matched to a gene: 4. There are 13 residues in the CDR3. Germline V lookup: CDR1 MNHNY, CDR2 SVGAGI (reference sequence). The CDR3 loop reads CASSPTGAQPQHF. CDR3 coding DNA: TGTGCCAGCAGTCCTACAGGGGCTCAGCCCCAGCATTTT.

The chain links TRBV7-9 to TRBJ1-2; 7 bases line up with TRBD1. From germline, CDR1 is SEHNR and CDR2 FQNEAQ (reference sequence). V was clipped by 5 bases and J by 4 bases; unmatched bases: 7. This CDR3 contains 14 residues. The chain's CDR3 is CASSPQGSSYGYTF. The CDR3 DNA follows: TGTGCCAGCAGCCCACAGGGGTCGAGCTATGGCTACACCTTC.

This clone was observed once. This chain connects TRBV5-1 to TRBJ2-3; no firm D call. The CDR3 is 12 residues long. Trimming removed 2 bases from V and 2 bases from J, with 3 bases in between. Germline V gives CDR1 SGHRS, CDR2 YFSETQ. CDR3 coding DNA: TGCGCCAGCAGCTTCTCCACAGATACGCAGTATTTT. Its protein product is CASSFSTDTQYF. Supplemented by reference TRBV5-1 and TRBJ2-3, the full variable domain reads KAGVTQTPRYLIKTRGQQVTLSCSPISGHRSVSWYQQTPGQGLQFLFEYFSETQRNKGNFPGRFSGRQFSNSRSEMNVSTLELGDSALYLCASSFSTDTQYFGPGTRLTVL.

The chain recombines TRBV4-3 with TRBJ1-5, with 11 bases fitting TRBD1. Germline V lookup: CDR1 LGHNA, CDR2 YSLEER. The V and J ends lost 5 bases and 8 bases, in that order; junction bases with no gene match: 8. The CDR3 spans 15 residues. CDR3 loop: CASSEGTGGAEPQHF. In DNA form, the CDR3 reads TGCGCCAGCAGCGAAGGGACAGGGGGAGCTGAGCCCCAGCATTTT.

V usage is TRBV27 and J usage is TRBJ2-7; TRBD2 agrees at 7 bases. There are 15 residues in the CDR3. After removal of 4 bases from V and 9 bases from J, the junction contained 15 bases not matched to a gene. Germline V gene sequence: CDR1 MNHEY, CDR2 SMNVEV (reference sequence). CDR3 nucleotides: TGTGCCAGCAGTTCACTGGGGGGAGGGTCTGCTGGGCAGTACTTC. Its protein product is CASSSLGGGSAGQYF.

The chain combines TRBV18 with TRBJ2-1; D is possibly TRBD2 (5 bases). The CDR3 contains 15 residues. CDR1 is KGHSH and CDR2 is LQKENI in the germline V gene. The germline V and J ends were trimmed by 6 bases and 2 bases, with 14 bases remaining between them. CDR3 nucleotides: TGTGCCAGCTCCGATATGACGGGAACCTACAATGAGCAGTTCTTC. Amino acids: CASSDMTGTYNEQFF.

This chain uses TRBV6-5 with TRBJ1-4; 7 bases line up with TRBD1. Germline V gene lookup returns CDR1 MNHEY and CDR2 SVGAGI. V shed 2 bases, J shed 4 bases, and the junction held 7 bases outside the gene matches. This CDR3 region has 16 residues. The CDR3, as DNA: TGTGCCAGCAGTTACGGGCCGGGACAGCTTAATGAAAAACTGTTTTTT. Translation gives CASSYGPGQLNEKLFF.

This chain uses TRBV2 with TRBJ1-3; 7 positions match TRBD1. The V and J ends lost 2 bases and 4 bases, in that order; junction bases with no gene match: 8. The germline V gene encodes CDR1 SNHLY and CDR2 FYNNEI. CDR3 length: 16 amino acids. CDR3 DNA sequence: TGTGCCAGCAGTGAAAGGGGGAGACAGGGAGGAAACACCATATATTTT. Protein sequence: CASSERGRQGGNTIYF.

V is TRBV5-5 and J is TRBJ2-7; 10 bases line up with TRBD2. The CDR3 has 17 amino acids. The ends lost 0 bases at V and 0 bases at J; junction bases unmatched: 6. Per the germline V gene, CDR1 is SGHKS and CDR2 is YYEKEE (reference sequence). The CDR3 loop is CASSLGASGSFSYEQYF. For the CDR3, the DNA is TGTGCCAGCAGCTTGGGTGCTAGCGGGAGTTTCTCCTACGAGCAGTACTTC.

The chain has TRBV18 and TRBJ2-5; TRBD2 agrees at 8 bases. The CDR3 is 15 residues long. With 3 bases clipped from V and 4 bases from J, the junction kept 7 bases outside the gene matches. Per germline, CDR1 KGHSH and CDR2 LQKENI. CDR3 region: CASSPRGGEGETQYF. In DNA, the CDR3 is TGTGCCAGCTCACCCCGGGGGGGCGAAGGAGAGACCCAGTACTTC.